This is a list of T cell receptor beta chains from one sample in a study of follicular helper T cells after annual influenza vaccination. Libraries were prepared by immunoSEQ multiplex PCR; TCRdb keeps only in-frame clonotypes and omits some of them. The sample records about 10,000 clones, approximately 84% being singletons. Sequenced here: CXCR5+ CD38- circulating T follicular helper cells from blood, sampled on the day of influenza vaccination. These receptors all stem from an adult who received the influenza vaccine. CDR3s include the opening cysteine and the closing phenylalanine or tryptophan. A D gene is named only where the DNA matches it firmly. Only some rows state a clone size, as once, few, many or a class for expanded clones.

size	J	D	V	DNA	CDR3
few	TRBJ2-7	TRBD1	TRBV5-1	TGCGCCAGCAGCCCCCGGGACAGGGTTATCCACGAGCAGTACTTC	CASSPRDRVIHEQYF
-	TRBJ2-2	TRBD1	TRBV10-3	TGTGCCATCAGTGGTACAGGGACAGGGGGAACCGGGGAGCTGTTTTTT	CAISGTGTGGTGELFF
-	TRBJ1-2	-	TRBV7-2	TGTGCCAGCAGCTTAGGTATGGGACTTGGTGGCTACACCTTC	CASSLGMGLGGYTF
-	TRBJ1-4	TRBD1	TRBV18	TGTGCCAGCTCAGAGGGACAGACTAATGAAAAACTGTTTTTT	CASSEGQTNEKLFF
-	TRBJ2-1	-	TRBV30	TGTGCCTGGAGTAAGGGACCTAACAATGAGCAGTTCTTC	CAWSKGPNNEQFF
-	TRBJ1-4	-	TRBV28	TGTGCCAGCAGTTTAGCGGGTCGGACTAATGAAAAACTGTTTTTT	CASSLAGRTNEKLFF
-	TRBJ2-1	-	TRBV18	TGTGCCAGCTCACCACCGGGGGTCCCCTACAATGAGCAGTTCTTC	CASSPPGVPYNEQFF
-	TRBJ2-1	-	TRBV6-5	TGTGCCAGCAGTTACTCAGACAAGGGAGGGCAGTTCTTC	CASSYSDKGGQFF
-	TRBJ2-3	-	TRBV5-6	TGTGCCAGCAGCTTTCAGGGTAGGGGCACAGATACGCAGTATTTT	CASSFQGRGTDTQYF
once	TRBJ2-7	-	TRBV6-5	TGTGCCAGCAGTGAATTGGGCAGAGGCTACGAGCAGTACTTC	CASSELGRGYEQYF
once	TRBJ1-2	TRBD1	TRBV11-2	TGTGCCAGCAGCCAGGACAGGAACCCGTCCTATGGCTACACCTTC	CASSQDRNPSYGYTF
-	TRBJ1-3	-	TRBV7-6	TGTGCCAGCAGCAGAGCGGGGGGAAACGGAAACACCATATATTTT	CASSRAGGNGNTIYF
-	TRBJ2-2	-	TRBV15	TGTGCCACCAGCAGCGCTGGAACACTGAACACCGGGGAGCTGTTTTTT	CATSSAGTLNTGELFF
-	TRBJ2-1	TRBD2	TRBV4-2	TGTGCCAGCAGCCAAGAGTGGACTAGCGGGAGGTCTAACAATGAGCAGTTCTTC	CASSQEWTSGRSNNEQFF
-	TRBJ1-3	-	TRBV28	TGTGCCAGCGTTTATCGCGGGGCGTTTGGAAACACTATATATTTT	CASVYRGAFGNTIYF
-	TRBJ1-1	TRBD1	TRBV6-5	TGTGCCAGCAGTTACGCGGGCAGGGGGGTTTCTGAAGCTTTCTTT	CASSYAGRGVSEAFF
-	TRBJ2-3	-	TRBV7-2	TGTGCCAGCAGCTTAAGGTCTAGCACAGATACGCAGTATTTT	CASSLRSSTDTQYF
few	TRBJ1-5	-	TRBV7-2	TGTGCCAGCAGCAGCCAGGGGCTGATGCAGCCCCAGCATTTT	CASSSQGLMQPQHF
once	TRBJ1-2	-	TRBV7-8	TGTGCCAGCAGCTTAGTGGAAGGCAGGGATGGCTACACCTTC	CASSLVEGRDGYTF
-	TRBJ2-1	-	TRBV28	TGTGCCAGCACGGGATACAATGAGCAGTTCTTC	CASTGYNEQFF
-	TRBJ2-3	-	TRBV5-1	TGCGCCAGCAGTTACGGGCAGACTAGCACAGATACGCAGTATTTT	CASSYGQTSTDTQYF
-	TRBJ1-4	TRBD1	TRBV13	TGTGCCAGCAGCTTGGGACAGGGAAATGAAAAACTGTTTTTT	CASSLGQGNEKLFF
-	TRBJ2-3	-	TRBV4-2	TGTGCCAGCAGCCAAGCGTACGCATCCGGGAGCTCCACAGATACGCAGTATTTT	CASSQAYASGSSTDTQYF
-	TRBJ2-4	-	TRBV5-6	TGTGCCAGCAGCTTGAGGCTGGCCCTAGGGAACATTCAGTACTTC	CASSLRLALGNIQYF
-	TRBJ2-5	-	TRBV11-1	TGTGCCAGCAGCCTGGAGGCGGCGGTGGGCCAGTACTTC	CASSLEAAVGQYF
-	TRBJ2-1	-	TRBV19	TGTGCCACCCGACGAGTGGGGTCAGGCAATGAGCAGTTCTTC	CATRRVGSGNEQFF
-	TRBJ2-7	-	TRBV7-2	TGTGCCAGCAGCTTAAAATCGGACTCCCAATACGAGCAGTACTTC	CASSLKSDSQYEQYF
once	TRBJ2-6	-	TRBV5-1	TGCGCCAGCAGCCCCCGAAGCTCCGGCTCCTCTGGGGCCAACGTCCTGACTTTC	CASSPRSSGSSGANVLTF
few	TRBJ2-5	TRBD2	TRBV7-2	TGTGCCAGCAGCTTAGCCTCTAGCGGGGGACAAGAGACCCAGTACTTC	CASSLASSGGQETQYF
-	TRBJ1-5	-	TRBV15	TGTGCCACCAGCAGAGAACCGGGAATCAATCAGCCCCAGCATTTT	CATSREPGINQPQHF
few	TRBJ1-1	TRBD1	TRBV20-1	TGCAGTGCTAGTAATCCGGGACAGGGGTTCTTT	CSASNPGQGFF
-	TRBJ2-3	-	TRBV5-1	TGCGCCAGCAGCTTGGCCTCGGGGCAGGGGCTAGATACGCAGTATTTT	CASSLASGQGLDTQYF
-	TRBJ2-7	-	TRBV4-3	TGCGCCAGCAGCCATTCCTACGAGCAGTACTTC	CASSHSYEQYF
-	TRBJ2-5	TRBD1	TRBV27	TGTGCCAGCAGCCCTCAGGGACAGGGTCGTCAAGAGACCCAGTACTTC	CASSPQGQGRQETQYF
few	TRBJ2-6	-	TRBV10-3	TGTGCCACTAGACAAGACTCTGGGGCCAACGTCCTGACTTTC	CATRQDSGANVLTF
-	TRBJ2-3	TRBD2	TRBV10-3	TGTGCCATCAGCGGGACTAGCCTTACAGATACGCAGTATTTT	CAISGTSLTDTQYF
-	TRBJ2-3	-	TRBV10-3	TGTGCCACCAAAGGAGCCGGATACACAGATACGCAGTATTTT	CATKGAGYTDTQYF